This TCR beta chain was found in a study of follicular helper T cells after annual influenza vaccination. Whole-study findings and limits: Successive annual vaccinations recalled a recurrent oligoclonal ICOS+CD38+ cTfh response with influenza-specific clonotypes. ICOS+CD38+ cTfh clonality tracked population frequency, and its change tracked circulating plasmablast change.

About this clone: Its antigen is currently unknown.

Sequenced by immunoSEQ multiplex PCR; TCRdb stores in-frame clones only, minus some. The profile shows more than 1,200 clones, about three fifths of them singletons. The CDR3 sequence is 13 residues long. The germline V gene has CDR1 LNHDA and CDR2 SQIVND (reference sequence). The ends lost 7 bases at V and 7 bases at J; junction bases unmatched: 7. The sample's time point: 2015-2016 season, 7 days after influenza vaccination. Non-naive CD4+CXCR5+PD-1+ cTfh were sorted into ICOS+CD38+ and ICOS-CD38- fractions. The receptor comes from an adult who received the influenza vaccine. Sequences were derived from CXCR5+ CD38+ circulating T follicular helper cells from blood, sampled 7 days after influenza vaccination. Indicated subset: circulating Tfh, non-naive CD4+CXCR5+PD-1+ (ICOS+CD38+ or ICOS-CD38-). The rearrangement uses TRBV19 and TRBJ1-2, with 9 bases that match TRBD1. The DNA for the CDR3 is TGTGCCAGTACCCAACAGGGGGCGATTGGCTACACCTTC. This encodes CASTQQGAIGYTF.